These T cell receptor beta chains were read from a single sample in a study of T cell responses to AZD1222 COVID-19 vaccine. TCRdb's copy holds only in-frame clones and misses some; the assay was immunoSEQ multiplex PCR. This repertoire shows around 200,000 clones, approximately 93% found once; its top ten account for 3% to 5%. Source: peripheral blood, taken on day 0 of AZD1222 vaccination. The receptors were sampled from an adult in good health. CDR3s include the opening cysteine and the closing phenylalanine or tryptophan. Each record gives: J gene, V gene, CDR3 protein.

J gene: TRBJ1-1
V gene: TRBV5-1
CDR3 protein: CASSLTGGNTEAFF

J gene: TRBJ2-7
V gene: TRBV30
CDR3 protein: CAWSTGAAHRYF

J gene: TRBJ2-3
V gene: TRBV4-1
CDR3 protein: CASSQIRDGGDTQYF

J gene: TRBJ1-2
V gene: TRBV14
CDR3 protein: CASSLDRRQGYTF

J gene: TRBJ1-1
V gene: TRBV12-3/TRBV12-4
CDR3 protein: CASSFQFNTEAFF

J gene: TRBJ1-2
V gene: TRBV24-1
CDR3 protein: CATSDRRQAGYTF

J gene: TRBJ1-2
V gene: TRBV11-2
CDR3 protein: CASSSQGMGSGYTF

J gene: TRBJ1-2
V gene: TRBV2
CDR3 protein: CASSPMTDNYGYTF

J gene: TRBJ1-2
V gene: TRBV6-5
CDR3 protein: CASSPGILADYGYTF

J gene: TRBJ2-1
V gene: TRBV6-6
CDR3 protein: CASSRIGLALYSYNEQFF

J gene: TRBJ1-1
V gene: TRBV25-1
CDR3 protein: CASSPWGGLTEAFF

J gene: TRBJ2-7
V gene: TRBV2
CDR3 protein: CASSEESDRASSYEQYF